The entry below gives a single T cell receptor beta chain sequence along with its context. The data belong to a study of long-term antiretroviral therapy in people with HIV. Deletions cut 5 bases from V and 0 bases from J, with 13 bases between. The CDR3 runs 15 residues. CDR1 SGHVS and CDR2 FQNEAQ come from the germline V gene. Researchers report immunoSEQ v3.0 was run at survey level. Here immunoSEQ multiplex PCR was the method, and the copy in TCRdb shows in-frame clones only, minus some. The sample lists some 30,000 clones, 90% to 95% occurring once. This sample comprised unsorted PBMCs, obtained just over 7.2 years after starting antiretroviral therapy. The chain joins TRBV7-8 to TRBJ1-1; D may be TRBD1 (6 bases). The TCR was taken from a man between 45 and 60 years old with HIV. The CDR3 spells CASSPETGLNTEAFF. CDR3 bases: TGTGCCAGCAGCCCCGAGACAGGATTGAACACTGAAGCTTTCTTT.